A single sample is the source of the 12 T cell receptor beta chains below, sequenced in a study of shared clonotypes between healthy human individuals. Libraries were prepared by immunoSEQ multiplex PCR; TCRdb keeps only in-frame clonotypes and omits some of them. The sample shows about 2.4 million clones, around 90% of them seen only once. The sample taken for sequencing was naive CD4+ T cells sorted from blood. Subset noted: CD45RA+ positively selected. Source of these receptors: a man aged 18 to 35 in good health.

This clone was picked up one time. DNA for the CDR3: TGTGCCAGCAGCACGGGACAGGAGACATCCTACGAGCAGTACTTC. It yields the protein CASSTGQETSYEQYF. The chain employs TRBV11-3 and TRBJ2-7; 8 bases map to TRBD1. This CDR3 is 15 amino acids long. The V gene end was trimmed by 5 bases and the J gene end by 1 base; junction bases not matched to a gene: 7. Germline V CDR1 and CDR2: SGHNT, YENEEA.

The genes are TRBV7-2 and TRBJ1-4; TRBD1 might be the D (6 bases). The ends were cut back, 8 bases at V and 3 bases at J, with 10 bases in the middle. Germline V CDR1 and CDR2: SGHTA, FQGNSA. This CDR3 contains 13 residues. CDR3 in DNA: TGTGCCAGCTCCCAGGGGCCTAATGAAAAACTGTTTTTT. This encodes CASSQGPNEKLFF. The whole variable domain, remainder taken from reference TRBV7-2 and TRBJ1-4, is GAGVSQSPSNKVTEKGKDVELRCDPISGHTALYWYRQSLGQGLEFLIYFQGNSAPDKSGLPSDRFSAERTGGSVSTLTIQRTQQEDSAVYLCASSQGPNEKLFFGSGTQLSVL.

This chain uses TRBV6-6 with TRBJ1-4; a weak D match, TRBD1 (5 bases). V shed 2 bases and J shed 3 bases, with 13 bases lying between them. CDR3 length: 16 amino acids. Looked up from germline, CDR1 is MNHNY and CDR2 is SVGAGI (reference sequence). Written as DNA, the CDR3 is TGTGCCAGCAGTTACGGCCGGGGGGGAGCTAATGAAAAACTGTTTTTT. Translated: CASSYGRGGANEKLFF.

For this clone: Within the sample, other DNA sequences also encode this same CDR3. This chain uses TRBV6-1 with TRBJ2-7; D gene ambiguous. This CDR3 spans 11 amino acids. The germline CDR1 and CDR2 sequences are MNHNS and SASEGT. V lost 1 base, J lost 5 bases, and 3 bases lay in between. This CDR3 reads CASSEVNEQYF. The CDR3 DNA follows: TGTGCCAGCAGTGAAGTAAACGAGCAGTACTTC.

Points on this clone: At the DNA level, this CDR3 is encoded by other sequences in the same sample as well. The chain uses TRBV10-2 and TRBJ2-2, with 8 bases fitting TRBD2. Trimming at V came to 9 bases and at J to 0 bases, leaving 0 bases not matched to a gene. Germline assignment: CDR1 WSHSY and CDR2 SAAADI. The CDR3 contains 13 residues. This CDR3 is CASSGANTGELFF. CDR3 in DNA: TGCGCCAGTAGCGGGGCGAACACCGGGGAGCTGTTTTTT.

Written as DNA, the CDR3 is TGTGCCTGGACGGCTTCCCCGGGGGCAATTCAGTACTTC. Amino acids: CAWTASPGAIQYF. The chain couples TRBV30 to TRBJ2-4; D assignment may be TRBD1 or TRBD2 (6 bases each). The germline V gene has CDR1 GTSNPN and CDR2 SVGIG (reference sequence). This CDR3 region has 13 residues. Trimming stripped 4 bases from V and 10 bases from J, with 17 bases between.

The sample holds one count of this clone. The genes are TRBV18 and TRBJ2-7; tentatively, D is TRBD1 (6 bases). The ends were cut back, 5 bases at V and 2 bases at J, with 19 bases in the middle. The CDR3 length is 16 residues. Germline CDR1 is KGHSH and CDR2 is LQKENI. The CDR3 nucleotides are TGTGCCAGCTCAGCACAGGGAGCCAGCGCGGCCTACGAGCAGTACTTC. This gives the protein CASSAQGASAAYEQYF. The full variable domain, with the rest looked up from reference TRBV18 and TRBJ2-7, is NAGVMQNPRHLVRRRGQEARLRCSPMKGHSHVYWYRQLPEEGLKFMVYLQKENIIDESGMPKERFSAEFPKEGPSILRIQQVVRGDSAAYFCASSAQGASAAYEQYFGPGTRLTVT.

With respect to this clone: In the same sample, other DNA sequences code for this CDR3. CDR3: CASSLEREGDTQYF. CDR3 DNA sequence: TGCGCCAGCAGCTTGGAGCGGGAGGGAGATACGCAGTATTTT. The chain is built from TRBV5-1 and TRBJ2-3, with 10 bases identical to TRBD2. The length of the CDR3 is 14 residues. Trimming removed 0 bases from V and 5 bases from J; junction bases left unmatched: 0. Germline CDR1 reads SGHRS; CDR2 reads YFSETQ. Full variable domain (missing parts from reference TRBV5-1 and TRBJ2-3): KAGVTQTPRYLIKTRGQQVTLSCSPISGHRSVSWYQQTPGQGLQFLFEYFSETQRNKGNFPGRFSGRQFSNSRSEMNVSTLELGDSALYLCASSLEREGDTQYFGPGTRLTVL.

This chain links TRBV30 with TRBJ2-1; D gene ambiguous. V lost 5 bases and J lost 7, with 6 bases in between. From germline, CDR1 is GTSNPN and CDR2 SVGIG (reference sequence). This CDR3 is built from 10 residues. The CDR3 region has the DNA TGTGCCTGGGAACTAAATGAGCAGTTCTTC. Amino acids: CAWELNEQFF.

This sequence joins TRBV10-3 and TRBJ2-3, with 13 bases fitting TRBD2. Germline-derived CDR1 and CDR2 are ENHRY and SYGVKD. V was pared by 9 bases and J by 4 bases, with 4 bases of the junction left unmatched. The CDR3 runs 14 residues. CDR3 bases: TGTGCCATTGGACTAGCGGGAGTACCAGATACGCAGTATTTT. Protein sequence: CAIGLAGVPDTQYF.

The rearrangement uses TRBV5-1 and TRBJ1-1, with D perhaps TRBD1 (6 bases). Germline V gene sequence: CDR1 SGHRS, CDR2 YFSETQ. The CDR3 runs to 15 residues. Trimming removed 0 bases at V and 4 bases at J, with 13 bases between. CDR3 sequence (DNA): TGCGCCAGCAGCTTGGAGGACAGCGCTATCACTGAAGCTTTCTTT. It codes for CASSLEDSAITEAFF.

The rearrangement joins TRBV5-1 to TRBJ1-5; possibly TRBD1 for D (5 bases). CDR1 and CDR2 from the germline V gene are SGHRS and YFSETQ. The CDR3 runs to 14 residues. Between the trimmed V and J ends, which lost 4 bases and 5 bases, there was a span of 13 bases. The CDR3 loop is CASSHDSMDQPQHF. The CDR3 DNA reads TGCGCCAGCAGCCATGACAGTATGGATCAGCCCCAGCATTTT.